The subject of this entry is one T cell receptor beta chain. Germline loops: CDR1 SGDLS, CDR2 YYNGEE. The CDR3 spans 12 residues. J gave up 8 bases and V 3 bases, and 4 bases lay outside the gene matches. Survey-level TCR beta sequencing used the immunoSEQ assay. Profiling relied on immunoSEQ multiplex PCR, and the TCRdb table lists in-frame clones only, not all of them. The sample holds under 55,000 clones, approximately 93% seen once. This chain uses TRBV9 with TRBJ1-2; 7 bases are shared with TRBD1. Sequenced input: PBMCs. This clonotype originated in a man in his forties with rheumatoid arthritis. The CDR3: CASSGQGGGYTF. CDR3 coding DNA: TGTGCCAGCAGCGGACAGGGAGGAGGCTACACCTTC. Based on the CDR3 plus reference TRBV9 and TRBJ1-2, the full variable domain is DSGVTQTPKHLITATGQRVTLRCSPRSGDLSVYWYQQSLDQGLQFLIQYYNGEERAKGNILERFSAQQFPDLHSELNLSSLELGDSALYFCASSGQGGGYTFGSGTRLTVV.